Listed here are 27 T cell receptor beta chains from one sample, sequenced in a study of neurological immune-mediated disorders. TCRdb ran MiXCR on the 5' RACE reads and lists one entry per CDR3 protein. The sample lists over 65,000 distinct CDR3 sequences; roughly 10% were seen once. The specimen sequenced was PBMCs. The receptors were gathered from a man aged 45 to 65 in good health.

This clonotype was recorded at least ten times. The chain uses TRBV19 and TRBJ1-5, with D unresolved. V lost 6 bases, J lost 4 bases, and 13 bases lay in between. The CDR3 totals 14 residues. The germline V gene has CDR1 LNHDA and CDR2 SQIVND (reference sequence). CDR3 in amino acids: CASRPLTINQPQHF. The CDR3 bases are TGTGCCAGTAGACCCCTGACGATTAATCAGCCCCAGCATTTT.

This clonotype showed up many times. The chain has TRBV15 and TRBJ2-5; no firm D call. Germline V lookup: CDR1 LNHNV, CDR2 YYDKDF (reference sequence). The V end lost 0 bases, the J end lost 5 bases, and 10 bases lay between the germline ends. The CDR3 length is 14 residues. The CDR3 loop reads CATSRDRGSETQYF. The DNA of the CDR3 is TGTGCCACCAGCAGAGATCGTGGCTCGGAGACCCAGTACTTC.

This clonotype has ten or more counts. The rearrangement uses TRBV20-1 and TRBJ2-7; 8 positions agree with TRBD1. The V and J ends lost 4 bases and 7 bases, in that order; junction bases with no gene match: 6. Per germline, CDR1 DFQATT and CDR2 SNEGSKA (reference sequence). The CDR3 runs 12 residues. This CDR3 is CSATQGAREQYF. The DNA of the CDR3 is TGCAGTGCTACGCAGGGGGCGCGTGAGCAGTACTTC.

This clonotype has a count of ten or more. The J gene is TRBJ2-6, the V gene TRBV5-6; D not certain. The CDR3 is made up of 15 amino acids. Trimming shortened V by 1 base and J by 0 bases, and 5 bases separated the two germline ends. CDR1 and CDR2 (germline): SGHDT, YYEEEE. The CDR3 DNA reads TGTGCCAGCAGCTTGACGGACTCTGGGGCCAACGTCCTGACTTTC. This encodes CASSLTDSGANVLTF.

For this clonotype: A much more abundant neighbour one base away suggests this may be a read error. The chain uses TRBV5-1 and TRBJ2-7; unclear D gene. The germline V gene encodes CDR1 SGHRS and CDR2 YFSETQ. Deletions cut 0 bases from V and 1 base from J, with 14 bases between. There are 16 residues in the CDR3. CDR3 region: CASSLVGGVLSYEQYF. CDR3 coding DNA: TGCGCCAGCAGCTTGGTCGGTGGGGTCTTATCCTACGAGCAGTACTTC.

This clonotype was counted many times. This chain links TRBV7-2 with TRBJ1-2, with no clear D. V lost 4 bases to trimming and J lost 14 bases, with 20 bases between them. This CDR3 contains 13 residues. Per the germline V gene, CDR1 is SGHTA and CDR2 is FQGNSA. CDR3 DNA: TGTGCCAGCAGCTCCGGTCCTGGGCGACTAAGGACCTTC. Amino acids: CASSSGPGRLRTF.

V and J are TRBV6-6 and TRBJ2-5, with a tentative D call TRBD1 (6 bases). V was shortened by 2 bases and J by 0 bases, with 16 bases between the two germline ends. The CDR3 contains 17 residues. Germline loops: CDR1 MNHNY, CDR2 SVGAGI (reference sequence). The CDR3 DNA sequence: TGTGCCAGCAGTTACCCGGACAGAGGCCCTTACCAAGAGACCCAGTACTTC. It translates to CASSYPDRGPYQETQYF.

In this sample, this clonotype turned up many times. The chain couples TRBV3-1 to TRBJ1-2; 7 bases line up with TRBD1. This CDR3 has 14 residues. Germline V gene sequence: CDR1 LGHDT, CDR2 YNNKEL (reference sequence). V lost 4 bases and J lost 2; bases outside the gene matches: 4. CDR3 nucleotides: TGTGCCAGCAGCCCGCGGACAGGCAACTATGGCTACACCTTC. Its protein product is CASSPRTGNYGYTF. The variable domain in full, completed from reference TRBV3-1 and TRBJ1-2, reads DTAVSQTPKYLVTQMGNDKSIKCEQNLGHDTMYWYKQDSKKFLKIMFSYNNKELIINETVPNRFSPKSPDKAHLNLHINSLELGDSAVYFCASSPRTGNYGYTFGSGTRLTVV.

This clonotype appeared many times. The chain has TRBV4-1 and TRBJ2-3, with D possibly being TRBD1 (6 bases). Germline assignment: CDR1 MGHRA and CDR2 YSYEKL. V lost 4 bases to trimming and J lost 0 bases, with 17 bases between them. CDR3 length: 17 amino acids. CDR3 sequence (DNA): TGCGCCAGCAGCCCGCAGGGGCGAGCGGCGAGCACAGATACGCAGTATTTT. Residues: CASSPQGRAASTDTQYF.

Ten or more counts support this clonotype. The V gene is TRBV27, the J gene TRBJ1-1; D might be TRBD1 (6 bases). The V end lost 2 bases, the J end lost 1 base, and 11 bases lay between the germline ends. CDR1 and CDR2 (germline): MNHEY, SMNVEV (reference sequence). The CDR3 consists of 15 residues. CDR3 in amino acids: CASSLMGASNTEAFF. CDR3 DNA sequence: TGTGCCAGCAGTTTAATGGGGGCGTCGAACACTGAAGCTTTCTTT.

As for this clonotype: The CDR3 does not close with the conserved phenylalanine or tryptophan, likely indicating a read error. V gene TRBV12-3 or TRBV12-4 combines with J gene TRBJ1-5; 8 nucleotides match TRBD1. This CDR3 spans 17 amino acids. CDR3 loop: CARSFALYRGSNQPQHL. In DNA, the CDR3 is TGTGCCAGAAGTTTCGCCCTGTACAGGGGGAGCAATCAGCCCCAGCATTTA.

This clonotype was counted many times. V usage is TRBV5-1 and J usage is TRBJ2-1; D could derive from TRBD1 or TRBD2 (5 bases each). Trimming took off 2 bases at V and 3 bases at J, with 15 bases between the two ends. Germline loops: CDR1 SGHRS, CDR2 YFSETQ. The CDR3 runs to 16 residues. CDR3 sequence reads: CASSFLRDGYYNEQFF. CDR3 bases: TGCGCCAGCAGCTTCCTCCGGGACGGGTACTACAATGAGCAGTTCTTC.

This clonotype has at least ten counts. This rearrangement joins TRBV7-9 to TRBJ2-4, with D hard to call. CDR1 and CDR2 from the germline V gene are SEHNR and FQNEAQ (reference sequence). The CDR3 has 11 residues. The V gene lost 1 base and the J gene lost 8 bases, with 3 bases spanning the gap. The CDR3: CASSLEHIQYF. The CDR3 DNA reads TGTGCCAGCAGCTTAGAACACATTCAGTACTTC.

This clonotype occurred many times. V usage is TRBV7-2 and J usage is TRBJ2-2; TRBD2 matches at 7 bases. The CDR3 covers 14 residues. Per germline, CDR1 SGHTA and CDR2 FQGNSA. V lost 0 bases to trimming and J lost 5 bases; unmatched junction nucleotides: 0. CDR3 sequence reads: CASSLAGGTGELFF. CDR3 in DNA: TGTGCCAGCAGCTTAGCGGGAGGGACCGGGGAGCTGTTTTTT.

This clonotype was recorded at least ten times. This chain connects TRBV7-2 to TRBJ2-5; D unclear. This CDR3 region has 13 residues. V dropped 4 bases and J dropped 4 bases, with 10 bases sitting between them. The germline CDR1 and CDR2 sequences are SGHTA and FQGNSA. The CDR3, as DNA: TGTGCCAGCAGCTACCAACGGCGAGAGACCCAGTACTTC. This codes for CASSYQRRETQYF.

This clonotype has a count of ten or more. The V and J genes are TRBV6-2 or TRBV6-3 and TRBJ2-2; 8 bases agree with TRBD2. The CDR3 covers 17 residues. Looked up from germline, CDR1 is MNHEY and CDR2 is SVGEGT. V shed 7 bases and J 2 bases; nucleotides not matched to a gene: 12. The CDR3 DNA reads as TGTGCCAGCAAGCGGGAGTCTTGGGGGACCAACACCGGGGAGCTGTTTTTT. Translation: CASKRESWGTNTGELFF.

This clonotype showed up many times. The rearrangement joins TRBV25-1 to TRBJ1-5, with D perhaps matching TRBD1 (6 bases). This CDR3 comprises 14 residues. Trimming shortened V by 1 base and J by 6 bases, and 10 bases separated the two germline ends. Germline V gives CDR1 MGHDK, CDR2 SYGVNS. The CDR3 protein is CASSEFGGAQPQHF. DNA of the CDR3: TGTGCCAGCAGTGAATTTGGGGGGGCTCAGCCCCAGCATTTT.

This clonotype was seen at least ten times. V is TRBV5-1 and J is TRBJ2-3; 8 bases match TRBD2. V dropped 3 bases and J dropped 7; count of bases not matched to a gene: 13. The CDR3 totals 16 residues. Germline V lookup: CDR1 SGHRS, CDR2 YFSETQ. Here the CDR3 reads CASSSYGSGDVNTQYF. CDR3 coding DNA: TGCGCCAGCAGCTCTTATGGTAGCGGGGATGTAAATACGCAGTATTTT.

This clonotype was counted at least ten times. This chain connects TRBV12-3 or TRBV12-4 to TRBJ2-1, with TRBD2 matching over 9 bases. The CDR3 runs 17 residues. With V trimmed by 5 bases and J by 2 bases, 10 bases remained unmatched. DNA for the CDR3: TGTGCCAGCAGTCTCGGCGGTAGCGGGGGCACCTACAATGAGCAGTTCTTC. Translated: CASSLGGSGGTYNEQFF.

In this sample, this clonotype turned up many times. CDR3 DNA: TGCAGTGCAATCGGGACTAGCGGGAGTTTTTACGAGCAGTACTTC. It encodes CSAIGTSGSFYEQYF. The J gene is TRBJ2-7, the V gene TRBV20-1; 14 positions match TRBD2. With 6 bases clipped from V and 4 bases from J, the junction kept 8 bases outside the gene matches. Germline assignment: CDR1 DFQATT and CDR2 SNEGSKA (reference sequence). The CDR3 has 15 amino acids.

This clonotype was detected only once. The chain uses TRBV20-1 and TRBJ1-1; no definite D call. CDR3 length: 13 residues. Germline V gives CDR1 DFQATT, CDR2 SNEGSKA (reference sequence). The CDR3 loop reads CSVPLNANTEAFF. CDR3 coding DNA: TGCAGCGTACCCCTCAATGCTAACACTGAAGCTTTCTTT.

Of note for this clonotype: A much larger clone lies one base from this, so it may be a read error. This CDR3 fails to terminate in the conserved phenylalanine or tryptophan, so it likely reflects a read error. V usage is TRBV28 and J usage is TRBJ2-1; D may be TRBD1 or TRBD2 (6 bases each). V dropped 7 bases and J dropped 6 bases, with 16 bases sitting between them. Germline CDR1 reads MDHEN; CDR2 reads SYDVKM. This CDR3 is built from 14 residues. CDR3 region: CASKGGPVSNEQFL. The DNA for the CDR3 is TGTGCCAGCAAAGGGGGGCCGGTTAGCAATGAGCAGTTCTTA.

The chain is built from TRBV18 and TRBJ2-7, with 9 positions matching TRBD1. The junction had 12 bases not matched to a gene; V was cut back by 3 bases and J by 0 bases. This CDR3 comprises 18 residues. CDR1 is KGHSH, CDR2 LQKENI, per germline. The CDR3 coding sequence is TGTGCCAGCTCACCTGAAACAGGGGGCGAAGCGGCCTCCTACGAGCAGTACTTC. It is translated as CASSPETGGEAASYEQYF.

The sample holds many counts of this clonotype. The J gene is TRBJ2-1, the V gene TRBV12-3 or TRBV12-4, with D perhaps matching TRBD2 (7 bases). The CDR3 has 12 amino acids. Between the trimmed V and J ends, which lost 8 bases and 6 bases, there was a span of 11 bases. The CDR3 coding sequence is TGTGCCAGCGCCGCGGGGGCCAATGAGCAGTTCTTC. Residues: CASAAGANEQFF.

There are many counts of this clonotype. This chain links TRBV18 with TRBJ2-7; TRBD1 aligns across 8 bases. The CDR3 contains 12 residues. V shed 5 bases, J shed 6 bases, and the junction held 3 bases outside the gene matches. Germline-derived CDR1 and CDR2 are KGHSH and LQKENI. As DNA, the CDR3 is TGTGCCAGCTCAGCGGACAGGGTCGAGCAGTACTTC. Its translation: CASSADRVEQYF.

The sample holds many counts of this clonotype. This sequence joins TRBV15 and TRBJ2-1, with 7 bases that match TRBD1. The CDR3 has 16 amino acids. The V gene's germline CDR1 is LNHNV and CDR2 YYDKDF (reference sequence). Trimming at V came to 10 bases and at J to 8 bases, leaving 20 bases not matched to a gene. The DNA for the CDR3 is TGTGCCAACCTACGGAGAGGGGGCGCCGTCCCCGATGAGCAGTTCTTC. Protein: CANLRRGGAVPDEQFF.

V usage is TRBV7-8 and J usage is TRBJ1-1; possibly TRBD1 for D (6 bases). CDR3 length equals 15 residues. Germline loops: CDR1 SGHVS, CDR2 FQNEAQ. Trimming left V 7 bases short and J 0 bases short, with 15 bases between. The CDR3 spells CASNMLTGLNTEAFF. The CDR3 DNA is TGTGCCAGCAACATGCTCACAGGGCTGAACACTGAAGCTTTCTTT.